The clone carrying this TCR beta chain was detected only a few times. Antigen specificity is unknown. This record belongs to a study of regulatory dendritic cells for organ transplantation. General study results and limits: Naive CD4+ and CD8+ repertoires were highly diverse; memory CD8+ was most oligoclonal.

The CDR3 contains 15 residues. V shed 7 bases and J 9 bases; nucleotides not matched to a gene: 12. CDR1 is MNHEY and CDR2 is SMNVEV in the germline V gene (reference sequence). Produced via immunoSEQ multiplex PCR; TCRdb's table is partial and in-frame only. The table lists around 30,000 clones, roughly 80% of them singletons, with 0.1% in the top ten. V gene TRBV27 combines with J gene TRBJ1-6, with TRBD1 identical over 7 bases. The receptor's source is a human donor in good health. Sequenced material: naive CD4+ T cells from blood. Specified subset: CD45RA+ naive T cells. The CDR3 DNA reads TGTGCCAGCAAACTTCGACAGGGCCTAGTTTCACCCCTCCACTTT. Translated, it gives CASKLRQGLVSPLHF.